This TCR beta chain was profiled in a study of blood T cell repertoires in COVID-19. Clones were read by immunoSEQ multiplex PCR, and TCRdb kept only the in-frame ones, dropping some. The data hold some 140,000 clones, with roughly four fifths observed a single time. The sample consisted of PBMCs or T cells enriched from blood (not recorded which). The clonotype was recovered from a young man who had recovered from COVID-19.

The CDR3 DNA reads TGTGCCAGCAGCTGGGACACCGGGACAGGGGGCTTCGGGGAGCTGTTTTTT. Translating it yields CASSWDTGTGGFGELFF. The chain joins TRBV7-3 to TRBJ2-2, with TRBD1 identical over 12 bases. This CDR3 comprises 17 residues. J gave up 7 bases and V 4 bases, and 10 bases lay outside the gene matches. CDR1 is SGHTA, CDR2 FQGTGA, per germline.